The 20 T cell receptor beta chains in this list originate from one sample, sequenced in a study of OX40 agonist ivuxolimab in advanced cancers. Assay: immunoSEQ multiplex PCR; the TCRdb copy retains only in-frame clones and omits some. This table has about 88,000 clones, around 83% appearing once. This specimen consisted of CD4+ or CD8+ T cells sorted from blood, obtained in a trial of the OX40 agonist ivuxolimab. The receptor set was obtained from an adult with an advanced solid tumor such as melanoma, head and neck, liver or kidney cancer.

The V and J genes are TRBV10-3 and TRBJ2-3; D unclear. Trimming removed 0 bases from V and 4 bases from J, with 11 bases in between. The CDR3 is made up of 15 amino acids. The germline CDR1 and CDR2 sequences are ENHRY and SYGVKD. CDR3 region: CAISESRARADTQYF. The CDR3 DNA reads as TGTGCCATCAGTGAGTCGAGAGCACGGGCAGATACGCAGTATTTT.

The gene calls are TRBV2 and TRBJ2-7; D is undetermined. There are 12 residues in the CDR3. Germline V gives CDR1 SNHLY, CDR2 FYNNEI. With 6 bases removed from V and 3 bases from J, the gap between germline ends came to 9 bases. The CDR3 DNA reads TGTGCCAGCAGCCGGACGCACTACGAGCAGTACGTC. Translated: CASSRTHYEQYV.

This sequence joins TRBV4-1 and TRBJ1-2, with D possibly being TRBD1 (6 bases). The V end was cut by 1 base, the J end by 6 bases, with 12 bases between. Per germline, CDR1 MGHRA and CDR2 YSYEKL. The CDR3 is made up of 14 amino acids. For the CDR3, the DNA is TGCGCCAGCAGCCAAGGGTGGGGGGACAATGGCTACACCTTC. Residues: CASSQGWGDNGYTF.

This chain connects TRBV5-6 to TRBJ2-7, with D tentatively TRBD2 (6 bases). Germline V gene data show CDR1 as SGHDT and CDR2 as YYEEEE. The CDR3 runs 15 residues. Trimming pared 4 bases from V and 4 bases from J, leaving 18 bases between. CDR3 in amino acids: CASSQTGDPSYEQYV. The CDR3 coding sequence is TGTGCCAGCAGCCAAACGGGGGACCCATCGTACGAGCAGTACGTC.

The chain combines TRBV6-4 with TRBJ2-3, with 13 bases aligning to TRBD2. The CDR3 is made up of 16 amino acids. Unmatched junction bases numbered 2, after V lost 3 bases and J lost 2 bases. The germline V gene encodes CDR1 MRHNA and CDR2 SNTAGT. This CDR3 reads CASSEGTSGVTDTQYF. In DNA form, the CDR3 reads TGTGCCAGCAGTGAGGGGACTAGCGGGGTCACAGATACGCAGTATTTT.

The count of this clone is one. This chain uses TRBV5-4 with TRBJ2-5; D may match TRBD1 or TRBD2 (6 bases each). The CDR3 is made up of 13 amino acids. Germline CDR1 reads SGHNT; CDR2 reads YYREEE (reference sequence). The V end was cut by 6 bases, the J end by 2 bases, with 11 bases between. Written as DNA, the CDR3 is TGTGCCAGCACCGGGGGCGGGCAAGAGACCCAGTACTTC. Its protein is CASTGGGQETQYF.

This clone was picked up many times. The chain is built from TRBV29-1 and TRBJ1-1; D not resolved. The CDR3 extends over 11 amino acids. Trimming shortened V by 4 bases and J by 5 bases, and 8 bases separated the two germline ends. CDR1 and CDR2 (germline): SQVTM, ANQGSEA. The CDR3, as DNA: TGCAGCGTTGTCCGGGGAACTGAAGCTTTCTTT. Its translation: CSVVRGTEAFF.

CDR3 bases: TGCGCCAGCAGCTTGGACGGTAGGGCCTCTGGAAACACCATATATTTT. Translated, it gives CASSLDGRASGNTIYF. The chain combines TRBV5-1 with TRBJ1-3; D call uncertain. The germline V gene has CDR1 SGHRS and CDR2 YFSETQ. The V and J ends lost 0 bases and 0 bases respectively, with 10 bases between them. The CDR3 loop spans 16 amino acids.

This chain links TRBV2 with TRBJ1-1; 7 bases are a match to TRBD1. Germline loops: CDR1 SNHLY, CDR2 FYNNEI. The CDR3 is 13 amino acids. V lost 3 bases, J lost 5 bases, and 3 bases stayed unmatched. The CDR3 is CASSDTGVTEAFF. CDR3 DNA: TGTGCCAGCAGTGATACAGGGGTAACTGAAGCTTTCTTT.

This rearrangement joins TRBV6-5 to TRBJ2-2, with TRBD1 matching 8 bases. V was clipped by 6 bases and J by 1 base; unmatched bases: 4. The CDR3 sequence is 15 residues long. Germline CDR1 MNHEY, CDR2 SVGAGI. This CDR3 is CASRRGTGNTGELFF. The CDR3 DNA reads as TGTGCCAGCAGACGAGGGACAGGGAACACCGGGGAGCTGTTTTTT.

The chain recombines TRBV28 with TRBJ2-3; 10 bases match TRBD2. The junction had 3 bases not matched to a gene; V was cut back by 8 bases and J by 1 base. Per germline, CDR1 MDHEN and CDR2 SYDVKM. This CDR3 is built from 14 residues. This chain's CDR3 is CASLGLAGTDTQYF. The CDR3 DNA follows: TGTGCCAGCCTAGGACTAGCGGGCACAGATACGCAGTATTTT.

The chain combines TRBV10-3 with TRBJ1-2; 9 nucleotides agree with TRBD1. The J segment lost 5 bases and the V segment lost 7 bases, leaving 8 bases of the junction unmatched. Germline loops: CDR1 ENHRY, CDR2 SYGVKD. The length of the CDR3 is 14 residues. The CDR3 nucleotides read TGTGCCATCAAACCGGGACAGGGAAATTATGGCTACACCTTC. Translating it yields CAIKPGQGNYGYTF.

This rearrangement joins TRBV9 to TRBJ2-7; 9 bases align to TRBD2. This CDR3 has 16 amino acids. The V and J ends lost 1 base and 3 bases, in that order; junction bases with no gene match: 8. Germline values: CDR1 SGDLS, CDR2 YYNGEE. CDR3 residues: CASSVPGGRDLYEQYF. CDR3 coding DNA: TGTGCCAGCAGCGTACCAGGCGGGAGGGACCTCTACGAGCAGTACTTC.

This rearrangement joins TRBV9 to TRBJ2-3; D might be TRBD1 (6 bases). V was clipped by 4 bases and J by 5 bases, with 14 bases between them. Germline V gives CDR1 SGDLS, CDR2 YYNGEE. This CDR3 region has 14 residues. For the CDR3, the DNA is TGTGCCAGCAGCCTCCGGACAGCACAAGATACGCAGTATTTT. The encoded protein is CASSLRTAQDTQYF.

The CDR3 nucleotides are TGTGCCAGCAGCGAACGGATGAACACTGAAGCTTTCTTT. Its protein product is CASSERMNTEAFF. The gene calls are TRBV7-3 and TRBJ1-1; D unclear. The germline V gene has CDR1 SGHTA and CDR2 FQGTGA. V lost 5 bases and J lost 0, with 7 bases in between. The CDR3 totals 13 residues.

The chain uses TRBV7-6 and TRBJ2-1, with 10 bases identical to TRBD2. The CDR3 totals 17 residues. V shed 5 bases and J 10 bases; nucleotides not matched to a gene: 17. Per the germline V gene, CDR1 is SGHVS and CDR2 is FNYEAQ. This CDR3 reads CASSPSTSGARRGEQFF. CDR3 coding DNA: TGTGCCAGCAGCCCAAGCACTAGCGGGGCGCGGAGGGGGGAGCAGTTCTTC.

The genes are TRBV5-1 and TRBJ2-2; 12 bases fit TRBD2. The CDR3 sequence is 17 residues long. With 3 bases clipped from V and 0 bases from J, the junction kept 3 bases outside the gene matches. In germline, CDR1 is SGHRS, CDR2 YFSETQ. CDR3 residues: CASSSPSGGANTGELFF. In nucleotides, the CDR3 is TGCGCCAGCAGCTCCCCTAGCGGGGGGGCGAACACCGGGGAGCTGTTTTTT.

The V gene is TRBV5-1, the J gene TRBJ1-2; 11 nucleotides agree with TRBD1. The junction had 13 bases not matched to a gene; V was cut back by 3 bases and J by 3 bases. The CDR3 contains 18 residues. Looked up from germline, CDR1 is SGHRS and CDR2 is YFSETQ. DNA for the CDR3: TGCGCCAGCAGCTCTCACCGGGACAGGGGGAGGATGGACTATGGCTACACCTTC. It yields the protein CASSSHRDRGRMDYGYTF.

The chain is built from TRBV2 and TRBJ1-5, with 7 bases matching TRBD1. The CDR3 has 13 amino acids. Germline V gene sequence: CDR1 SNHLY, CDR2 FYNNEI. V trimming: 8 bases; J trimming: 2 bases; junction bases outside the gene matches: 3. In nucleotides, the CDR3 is TGTGCCAGCGGAGGGGGCGGCAATCAGCCCCAGCATTTT. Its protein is CASGGGGNQPQHF.

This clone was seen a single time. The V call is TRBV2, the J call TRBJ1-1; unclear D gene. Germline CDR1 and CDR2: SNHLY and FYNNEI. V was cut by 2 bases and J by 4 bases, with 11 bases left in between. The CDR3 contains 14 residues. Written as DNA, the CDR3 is TGTGCCAGCAGTGAATTGGAGGGATTCACTGAAGCTTTCTTT. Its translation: CASSELEGFTEAFF.